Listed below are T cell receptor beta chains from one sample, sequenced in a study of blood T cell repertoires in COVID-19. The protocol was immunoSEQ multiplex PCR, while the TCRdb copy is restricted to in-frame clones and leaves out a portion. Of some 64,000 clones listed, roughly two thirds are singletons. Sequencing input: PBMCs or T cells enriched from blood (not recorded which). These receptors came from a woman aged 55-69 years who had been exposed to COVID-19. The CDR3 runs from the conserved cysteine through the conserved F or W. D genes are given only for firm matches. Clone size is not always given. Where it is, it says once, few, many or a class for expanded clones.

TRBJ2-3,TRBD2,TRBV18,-,TGTGCCAGCACACCCGGGACTAGCGCAAAAGATACGCAGTATTTT,CASTPGTSAKDTQYF
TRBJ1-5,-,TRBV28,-,TGTGCCACCCGGGGATCGGGAAATAATCAGCCCCAGCATTTT,CATRGSGNNQPQHF
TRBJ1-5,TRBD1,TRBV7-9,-,TGTGCCAGCAGCTTAGGGACAGGGTATCAGCCCCAGCATTTT,CASSLGTGYQPQHF
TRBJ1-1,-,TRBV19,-,TGTGCCAGTAGTTTCCGACAGACCCGGCAGAACACTGAAGCTTTCTTT,CASSFRQTRQNTEAFF
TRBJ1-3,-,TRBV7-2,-,TGTGCCAGCAGCCGTCGAGGGTCTGGAAACACCATATATTTT,CASSRRGSGNTIYF
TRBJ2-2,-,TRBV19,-,TGTGCCAGTAGTGCCCCGGGGGTGTCCACCGGGGAGCTGTTTTTT,CASSAPGVSTGELFF
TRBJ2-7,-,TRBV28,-,TGTGCCAGCAGTTCCCCGTTAATTCGAGGGCGCGAGCAGTACTTC,CASSSPLIRGREQYF
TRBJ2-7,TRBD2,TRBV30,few,TGTGCCTGGGCAAGGACTAGCGGGTTGGAGGAGCAGTACTTC,CAWARTSGLEEQYF
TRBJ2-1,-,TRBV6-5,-,TGTGCCAGCAGCCCCCCCGTGGGAGCGGGTTTTGAGCAGTTCTTC,CASSPPVGAGFEQFF
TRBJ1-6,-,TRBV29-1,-,TGCAGCGTAGTGGGACACGCGAGTCGTTCACCCCTCCACTTT,CSVVGHASRSPLHF
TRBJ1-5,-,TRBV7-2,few,TGTGCCAGCAGCCTTTACTTTAGCAATCAGCCCCAGCATTTT,CASSLYFSNQPQHF
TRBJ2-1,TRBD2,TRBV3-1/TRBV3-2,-,TGTGCCAGCAGCCAAGAGGTAACGCGGGGGGGAAATGAGCAGTTCTTC,CASSQEVTRGGNEQFF
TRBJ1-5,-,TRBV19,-,TGTGCCAGTAGTACAGGGTTCGACAATCAGCCCCAGCATTTT,CASSTGFDNQPQHF
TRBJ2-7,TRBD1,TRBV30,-,TGTGCCTGGAAAGCCTCAGGGGGCGAGCAGTACTTC,CAWKASGGEQYF
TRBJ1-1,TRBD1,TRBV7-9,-,TGTGCCAGCAGCCTAACAGGGGAGGTGCGGGCTTTCTTT,CASSLTGEVRAFF
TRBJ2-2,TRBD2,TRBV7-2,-,TGTGCCAGCACTGGACTAGCGGGAGGTCTCGGGGAGCTGTTTTTT,CASTGLAGGLGELFF
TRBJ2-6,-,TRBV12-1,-,TGTGCCAGCAGCCCCTATCCCCGGGACAGGGGGACTACTGGGGCCAACGTCCTGACTTTC,CASSPYPRDRGTTGANVLTF
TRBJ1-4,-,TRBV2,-,TGTGCCAGCAGTGACAGGCCAACTAATGAAAAACTGTTTTTT,CASSDRPTNEKLFF
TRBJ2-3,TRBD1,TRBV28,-,TGTGCCAGCAGCAACGGACAGGCCAGGGATACGCAGTATTTT,CASSNGQARDTQYF
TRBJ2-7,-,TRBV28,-,TGTGCCAGCAGTTCCCAGGGTCGCTCCTACGAGCAGTACTTC,CASSSQGRSYEQYF